This T cell receptor beta chain originates from a study of memory CD4+ T cells and cytomegalovirus serostatus. Single viable CD3+CD4+CD8-CD45RO+ cells were sorted as the memory CD4+ T cells. Trimming took 9 bases from V and 0 from J, leaving 15 bases between them. Germline CDR1 reads SEHNR; CDR2 reads FQNEAQ (reference sequence). The CDR3 runs to 14 residues. The assay was immunoSEQ multiplex PCR, and TCRdb's table has in-frame clones only and misses some. The sample holds approximately 47,000 clones, around 78% seen once. The sample consisted of memory CD4+ T cells from blood. The chain employs TRBV7-9 and TRBJ2-7, with D perhaps assigned TRBD1 or TRBD2 (5 bases each). The clonotype was recovered from an adult in good health and CMV-seronegative. The CDR3 spells CASRGTGPSYEQYF. In nucleotides, the CDR3 is TGTGCCAGTCGGGGAACAGGTCCCTCCTACGAGCAGTACTTC.